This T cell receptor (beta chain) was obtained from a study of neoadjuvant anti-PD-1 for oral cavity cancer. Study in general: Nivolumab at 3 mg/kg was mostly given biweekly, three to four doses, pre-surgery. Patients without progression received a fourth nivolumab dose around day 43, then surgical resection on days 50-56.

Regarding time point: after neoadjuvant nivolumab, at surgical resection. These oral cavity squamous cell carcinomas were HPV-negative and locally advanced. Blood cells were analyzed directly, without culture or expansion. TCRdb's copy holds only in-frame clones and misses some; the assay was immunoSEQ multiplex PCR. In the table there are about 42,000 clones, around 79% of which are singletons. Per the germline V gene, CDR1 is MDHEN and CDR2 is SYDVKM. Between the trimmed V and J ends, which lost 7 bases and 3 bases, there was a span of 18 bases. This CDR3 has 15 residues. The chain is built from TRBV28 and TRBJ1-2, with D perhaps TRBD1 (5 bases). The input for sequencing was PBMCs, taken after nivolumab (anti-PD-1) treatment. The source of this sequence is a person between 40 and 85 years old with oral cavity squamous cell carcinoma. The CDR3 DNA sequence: TGTGCCAGCACCCTCCAGGAGGGGAGGTACTATGGCTACACCTTC. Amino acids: CASTLQEGRYYGYTF.